This is a list of T cell receptor beta chains from one sample in a study of cytomegalovirus exposure and HLA in healthy donors. Only in-frame clones appear in the TCRdb table, and some are missing; sequencing was by immunoSEQ multiplex PCR. Found here are a few hundred thousand clones, 80% to 90% of them singletons; the top ten hold about 3%. The sample taken for sequencing was PBMCs. These receptors were obtained from a man younger than 45 in good health and CMV-seronegative. CDR3s include the opening cysteine and the closing phenylalanine or tryptophan. The order of the fields is clone size, J gene, D gene, V gene, CDR3 protein, CDR3 DNA. A D gene is named only where the DNA matches it firmly. Clone size, where shown, is once, few, many, or a class for clones that have expanded.

size: NA
J: TRBJ2-7
D: TRBD2
V: TRBV28
CDR3: CASSPRSGGLLYEQYF
DNA: TGTGCCAGCAGTCCCCGAAGCGGGGGGCTTTTATACGAGCAGTACTTC

size: once
J: TRBJ1-4
D: NA
V: TRBV29-1
CDR3: CSAGASNEKLFF
DNA: TGCAGCGCTGGGGCTTCGAATGAAAAACTGTTTTTT

size: few
J: TRBJ2-3
D: TRBD2
V: TRBV7-9
CDR3: CASSQASGGDTQYF
DNA: TGTGCCAGCAGCCAAGCTAGCGGGGGGGATACGCAGTATTTT

size: NA
J: TRBJ1-6
D: TRBD1
V: TRBV7-8
CDR3: CASIQEGANSPLHF
DNA: TGTGCCAGCATCCAGGAGGGGGCAAACTCACCCCTCCACTTT

size: NA
J: TRBJ1-4
D: TRBD1
V: TRBV9
CDR3: CASSPNRGRAATNEKLFF
DNA: TGTGCCAGCAGCCCCAACAGGGGCAGAGCAGCAACTAATGAAAAACTGTTTTTT

size: NA
J: TRBJ1-1
D: NA
V: TRBV29-1
CDR3: CSVEGALLGIPEAFF
DNA: TGCAGCGTTGAGGGGGCATTGCTCGGAATCCCTGAAGCTTTCTTT

size: few
J: TRBJ2-1
D: TRBD2
V: TRBV5-1
CDR3: CASNSGGAYEQFF
DNA: TGCGCCAGCAACAGCGGGGGGGCCTATGAGCAGTTCTTC

size: NA
J: TRBJ1-1
D: TRBD1
V: TRBV4-1
CDR3: CASSQSGQPSMNTEAFF
DNA: TGCGCCAGCAGCCAATCGGGACAGCCTTCCATGAACACTGAAGCTTTCTTT

size: NA
J: TRBJ2-7
D: NA
V: TRBV6-5
CDR3: CASSPQGRRQYF
DNA: TGTGCCAGCAGCCCTCAGGGTAGGAGGCAGTACTTC

size: NA
J: TRBJ1-1
D: NA
V: TRBV11-1
CDR3: CASSLQASGTEAFF
DNA: TGTGCCAGCAGCTTACAGGCCAGTGGCACTGAAGCTTTCTTT

size: NA
J: TRBJ1-3
D: NA
V: TRBV28
CDR3: CASSHRRDPGNTIYF
DNA: TGTGCCAGCAGTCACCGCAGGGATCCAGGAAACACCATATATTTT

size: once
J: TRBJ1-2
D: TRBD1
V: TRBV7-9
CDR3: CASSFDTIGQGLYGYTF
DNA: TGTGCCAGCAGCTTCGATACAATTGGACAGGGACTCTATGGCTACACCTTC

size: NA
J: TRBJ1-6
D: TRBD1
V: TRBV10-2
CDR3: CASARGQGSPLHF
DNA: TGCGCCAGTGCGAGGGGGCAGGGTTCACCCCTCCACTTT